These T cell receptor beta chains were read from a single sample in a study of T cell changes during pregnancy in multiple sclerosis. Sequenced by immunoSEQ multiplex PCR; TCRdb stores in-frame clones only, minus some. The sample has about 40,000 clones; 75% to 95% are singletons. Sequencing was performed on CD8+ T cells from peripheral blood mononuclear cells, taken before pregnancy. These receptors were obtained from a female donor with multiple sclerosis, enrolled in a pregnancy study. Each CDR3 is given with its conserved first and last residue. A D gene is named only where the DNA matches it firmly. Rows give clone size only sometimes, using once, few, many, or a class for an expanded clone.

J gene | clone size | V gene | D gene | CDR3 DNA | CDR3 protein
TRBJ2-6 | . | TRBV28 | TRBD1 | TGTGCCAGCGGCCAACGGGGGACAGGGGGTTCTGGGGCCAACGTCCTGACTTTC | CASGQRGTGGSGANVLTF
TRBJ2-3 | few | TRBV28 | . | TGTGCCAGCAGTTTATATCCCACCGCTCAGGCAGATTTTAGCACAGATACGCAGTATTTT | CASSLYPTAQADFSTDTQYF
TRBJ2-1 | . | TRBV9 | . | TGTGCCAGCAGCGTAGCTCTGAGCCACAATGAGCAGTTCTTC | CASSVALSHNEQFF
TRBJ2-2 | once | TRBV6-5 | TRBD1 | TGTGCCAGCAGTTATAACTCCGGGACAGGGGGCGGGGAGCTGTTTTTT | CASSYNSGTGGGELFF
TRBJ2-7 | once | TRBV29-1 | . | TGCAGCGGGGGGGAACGCGAGCAGTACTTC | CSGGEREQYF
TRBJ2-7 | . | TRBV10-3 | TRBD2 | TGTGCCATCAGCGGACTAGCGGGAGACGACGAGCAGTACTTC | CAISGLAGDDEQYF
TRBJ2-1 | . | TRBV11-3 | TRBD2 | TGTGCCAGCAGCTTAGCGGGAGGGCCTCCCAATGAGCAGTTCTTC | CASSLAGGPPNEQFF
TRBJ2-2 | . | TRBV9 | . | TGTGCCAGCAGCCCCCTCGATTCGGTCACCGGGGAGCTGTTTTTT | CASSPLDSVTGELFF
TRBJ1-2 | . | TRBV4-1 | . | TGCGCCAGCAGCCAAGATCCTGCGACGGGTTTATATGGCTACACCTTC | CASSQDPATGLYGYTF
TRBJ2-3 | . | TRBV4-1 | TRBD2 | TGCGCCAGCAGCCAACGCGCCGGGACTAGCGGGAGTAGGGGCACAGATACGCAGTATTTT | CASSQRAGTSGSRGTDTQYF
TRBJ1-1 | once | TRBV7-8 | . | TGTGCCAGCAGCTACCTCTCAGGAGGGAGCCCTGAAGCTTTCTTT | CASSYLSGGSPEAFF
TRBJ2-3 | medium-sized | TRBV14 | . | TGTGCCAGCAGCCAAGGCCCCTTGGGGGCGGGCGCAGGGGATACGCAGTATTTT | CASSQGPLGAGAGDTQYF
TRBJ1-1 | . | TRBV19 | . | TGTGCCAGTACCTGGGGGGGCAGGACGGAAGCTTTCTTT | CASTWGGRTEAFF
TRBJ2-7 | . | TRBV19 | TRBD1 | TGTGCCAGTAGTGCCCCGGGACAGCCCTACGAGCAGTACTTC | CASSAPGQPYEQYF
TRBJ2-4 | . | TRBV28 | TRBD2 | TGTGCCAGCACGAGACTAGCGGGAGGGCCACGGGAGAACATTCAGTACTTC | CASTRLAGGPRENIQYF
TRBJ2-7 | . | TRBV7-9 | TRBD1 | TGTGCCAGCAGCCCCCGGGACAGACTGTACGAGCAGTACTTC | CASSPRDRLYEQYF
TRBJ2-7 | once | TRBV27 | TRBD2 | TGTGCCAGCAGTTTATCTCTTGGGACGGGGACTAGCGGGAGCGTCGAGCAGTACTTC | CASSLSLGTGTSGSVEQYF
TRBJ1-1 | few | TRBV4-1 | TRBD1 | TGCGCCAGCAGTTCCGGGACAGGGGAATTCCCGCCTGAAGCTTTCTTT | CASSSGTGEFPPEAFF
TRBJ2-1 | . | TRBV2 | TRBD2 | TGTGCCAGCAACCTAGCGGGTTTCGTCTTCAATGAGCAGTTCTTC | CASNLAGFVFNEQFF
TRBJ2-3 | . | TRBV6-5 | TRBD1 | TGTGCCAGCAGTTACGATGACAGGGCGACAGATACGCAGTATTTT | CASSYDDRATDTQYF
TRBJ2-7 | . | TRBV5-4 | TRBD1 | TGTGCCAGCAGCCCCGGGACAGACGAGCAGTACTTC | CASSPGTDEQYF
TRBJ2-5 | . | TRBV4-3 | TRBD2 | TGCGCCAGCAGCCCCGCAGGACTAGCGGGAGAGACCCAGTACTTC | CASSPAGLAGETQYF
TRBJ2-1 | . | TRBV28 | TRBD2 | TGTGCCAGCAGTTTCGTAGGAAGCGGGACCAACAATGAGCAGTTCTTC | CASSFVGSGTNNEQFF
TRBJ2-1 | . | TRBV5-6 | . | TGTGCCAGCAGCTTGAAGAGCTCCTACAATGAGCAGTTCTTC | CASSLKSSYNEQFF
TRBJ2-5 | . | TRBV6-1 | . | TGTGCCAGCGGGAGGAACAGGGGAGGAGAGACCCAGTACTTC | CASGRNRGGETQYF
TRBJ2-7 | . | TRBV29-1 | TRBD1 | TGCAGCGTTGAAGATCGGACAGGGGTCCCCTACGAGCAGTACTTC | CSVEDRTGVPYEQYF
TRBJ2-5 | . | TRBV9 | TRBD2 | TGTGCCAGCAGCGCCACTAGCGGCCAGCAAGAGACCCAGTACTTC | CASSATSGQQETQYF
TRBJ2-7 | . | TRBV4-1 | . | TGCGCCAGCAGCCAAGGACCAGCTACTACCTACGAGCAGTACTTC | CASSQGPATTYEQYF
TRBJ2-1 | . | TRBV25-1 | . | TGTGCCAGCAGTGGGCCGGCCGACTTATTGAATGAGCAGTTCTTC | CASSGPADLLNEQFF
TRBJ2-2 | . | TRBV9 | TRBD2 | TGTGCCAGCAGTGCTAGACTAGCGGGAGGGCCTACCGGGGAGCTGTTTTTT | CASSARLAGGPTGELFF
TRBJ1-4 | few | TRBV11-2 | . | TGTGCCAGCAGCCCTAGCGACCGGGACGGAGATGAAAAACTGTTTTTT | CASSPSDRDGDEKLFF
TRBJ2-1 | . | TRBV27 | TRBD1 | TGTGCCATCGCAACAGGGGTCCAGCAGTTCTTC | CAIATGVQQFF
TRBJ1-1 | . | TRBV28 | . | TGTGCCAGCAGTTTTGGTACGGGGAACACTGAAGCTTTCTTT | CASSFGTGNTEAFF
TRBJ2-3 | . | TRBV6-4 | TRBD2 | TGTGCCAGCAGTGACTCGAGGCGGGAGGTACCAGATACGCAGTATTTT | CASSDSRREVPDTQYF
TRBJ1-2 | . | TRBV9 | . | TGTGCCAGCTATAACGGCGGGGGGCCGGATGGCTACACCTTC | CASYNGGGPDGYTF
TRBJ2-1 | . | TRBV28 | . | TGTGCCAGCAGTTCCCGACTAGGATCACTCTTCCACAATGAGCAGTTCTTC | CASSSRLGSLFHNEQFF
TRBJ2-5 | . | TRBV19 | TRBD1 | TGTGCCAGTAGCCCGGACAGGGGGGAGACCCAGTACTTC | CASSPDRGETQYF
TRBJ2-3 | once | TRBV27 | TRBD2 | TGTGCCAGCAGTTTCGGGCTAGCGGGAGGGGATACGCAGTATTTT | CASSFGLAGGDTQYF
TRBJ2-2 | . | TRBV19 | TRBD2 | TGTGCCAGTAGTATTTCCGGACTAGCGGGAGGGGAGCTGTTTTTT | CASSISGLAGGELFF
TRBJ2-5 | once | TRBV7-9 | TRBD1 | TGTGCCAGCAGCTCGAAGGGGACAGGGGATTGGTCAGAGACCCAGTACTTC | CASSSKGTGDWSETQYF
TRBJ1-5 | . | TRBV7-9 | TRBD1 | TGTGCCAGCAGCTTAGCCGTCCTGACAGGGGGAGGCAATCAGCCCCAGCATTTT | CASSLAVLTGGGNQPQHF
TRBJ2-7 | . | TRBV7-9 | . | TGTGCCAGCGGGGGGGCATCCTACGAGCAGTACTTC | CASGGASYEQYF
TRBJ2-1 | . | TRBV6-4 | TRBD2 | TGTGCCAGCAGTGACCCAGACCGACTAGCGGGAGGCGGCAATGAGCAGTTCTTC | CASSDPDRLAGGGNEQFF
TRBJ2-1 | once | TRBV7-9 | TRBD2 | TGTGCCAGCAGCCATGGTACTAGCGGGATCGGGTGGCAGTTCTTC | CASSHGTSGIGWQFF
TRBJ2-7 | . | TRBV19 | . | TGTGCCAGTAGTGTTACACAGGGAATACAGCTCTACGAGCAGTACTTC | CASSVTQGIQLYEQYF
TRBJ2-1 | . | TRBV6-5 | . | TGTGCCAGCAGTTACCAGGGTCCGGGAGCTAAGATGGAGCGGTTCTTC | CASSYQGPGAKMERFF
TRBJ2-7 | . | TRBV10-3 | TRBD1 | TGTGCCATCAGTGATCCCCCGGGACAGGGGGTTCCCGAGCAGTACTTC | CAISDPPGQGVPEQYF